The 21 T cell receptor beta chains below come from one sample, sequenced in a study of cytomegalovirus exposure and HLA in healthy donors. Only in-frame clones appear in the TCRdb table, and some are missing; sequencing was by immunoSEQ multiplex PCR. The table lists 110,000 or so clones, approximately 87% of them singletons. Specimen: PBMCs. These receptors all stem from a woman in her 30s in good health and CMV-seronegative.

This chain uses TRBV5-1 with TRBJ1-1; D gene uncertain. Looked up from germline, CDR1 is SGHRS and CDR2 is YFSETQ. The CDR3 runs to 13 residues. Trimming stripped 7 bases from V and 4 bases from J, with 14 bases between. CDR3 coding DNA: TGCGCCAGCTTCGCCAACGGGGTCACTGAAGCTTTCTTT. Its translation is CASFANGVTEAFF.

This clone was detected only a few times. The CDR3 here is CASSLDIEQYF. CDR3 bases: TGTGCCAGCAGCTTGGACATCGAGCAGTACTTC. V is TRBV5-6 and J is TRBJ2-7; D is undetermined. Trimming shortened V by 0 bases and J by 6 bases, and 4 bases separated the two germline ends. Germline values: CDR1 SGHDT, CDR2 YYEEEE. CDR3 size: 11 residues.

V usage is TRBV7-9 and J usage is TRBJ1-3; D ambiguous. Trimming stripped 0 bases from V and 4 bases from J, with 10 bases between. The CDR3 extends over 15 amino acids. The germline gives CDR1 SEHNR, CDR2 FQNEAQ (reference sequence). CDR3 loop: CASSLAEGGGNTIYF. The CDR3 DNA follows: TGTGCCAGCAGCTTAGCGGAGGGAGGAGGAAACACCATATATTTT.

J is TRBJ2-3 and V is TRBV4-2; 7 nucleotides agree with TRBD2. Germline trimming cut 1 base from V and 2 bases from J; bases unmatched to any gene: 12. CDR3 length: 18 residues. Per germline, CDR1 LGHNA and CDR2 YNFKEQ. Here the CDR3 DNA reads TGTGCCAGCAGCCAAGGGGAATATGGGCGGGGGAACACAGATACGCAGTATTTT. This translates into CASSQGEYGRGNTDTQYF.

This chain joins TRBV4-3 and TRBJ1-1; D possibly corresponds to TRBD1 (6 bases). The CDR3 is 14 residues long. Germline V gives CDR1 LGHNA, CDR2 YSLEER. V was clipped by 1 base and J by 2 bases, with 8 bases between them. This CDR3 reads CASSQGQVNTEAFF. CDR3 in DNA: TGCGCCAGCAGCCAAGGACAGGTCAACACTGAAGCTTTCTTT.

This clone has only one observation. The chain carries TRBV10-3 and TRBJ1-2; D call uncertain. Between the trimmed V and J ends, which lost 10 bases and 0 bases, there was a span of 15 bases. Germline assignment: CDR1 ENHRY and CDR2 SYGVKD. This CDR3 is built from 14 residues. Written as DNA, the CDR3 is TGTGCCAGCGCGGGGTTCGAAGCTAACTATGGCTACACCTTC. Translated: CASAGFEANYGYTF.

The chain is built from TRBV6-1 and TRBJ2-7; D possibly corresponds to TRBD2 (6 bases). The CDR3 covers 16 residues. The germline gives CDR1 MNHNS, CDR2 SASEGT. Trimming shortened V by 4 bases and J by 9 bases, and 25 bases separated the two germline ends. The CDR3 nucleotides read TGTGCCAGCAGTGTGGAAGGGACTGCTGTTCGAGTGGTGCAGTACTTC. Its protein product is CASSVEGTAVRVVQYF.

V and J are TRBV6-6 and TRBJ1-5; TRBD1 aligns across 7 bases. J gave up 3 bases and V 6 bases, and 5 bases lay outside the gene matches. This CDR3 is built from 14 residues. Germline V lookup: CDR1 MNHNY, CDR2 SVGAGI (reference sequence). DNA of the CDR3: TGTGCCAGCAGGCCACAGGGGTTCAATCAGCCCCAGCATTTT. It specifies CASRPQGFNQPQHF.

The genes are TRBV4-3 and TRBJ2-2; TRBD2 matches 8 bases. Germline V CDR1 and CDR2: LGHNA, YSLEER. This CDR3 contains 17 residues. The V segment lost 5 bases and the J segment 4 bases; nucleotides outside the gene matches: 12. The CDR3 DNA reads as TGCGCCAGCAGCGTCCTAGCGGGTGCCCGAGGCACCGGGGAGCTGTTTTTT. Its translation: CASSVLAGARGTGELFF.

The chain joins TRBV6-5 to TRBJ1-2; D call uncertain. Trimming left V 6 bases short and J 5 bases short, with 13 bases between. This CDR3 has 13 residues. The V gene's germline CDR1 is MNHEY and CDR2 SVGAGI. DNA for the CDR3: TGTGCCAGCAGCCCTAGAGGAGTGTATGGCTACACCTTC. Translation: CASSPRGVYGYTF.

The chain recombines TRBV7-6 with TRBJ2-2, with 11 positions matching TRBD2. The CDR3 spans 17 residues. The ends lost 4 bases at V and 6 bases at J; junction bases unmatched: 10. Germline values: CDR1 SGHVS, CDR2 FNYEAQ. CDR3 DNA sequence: TGTGCCAGCAGCTCTGTTCGACTAGCGGGGCCGGCCGGGGAGCTGTTTTTT. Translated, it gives CASSSVRLAGPAGELFF.

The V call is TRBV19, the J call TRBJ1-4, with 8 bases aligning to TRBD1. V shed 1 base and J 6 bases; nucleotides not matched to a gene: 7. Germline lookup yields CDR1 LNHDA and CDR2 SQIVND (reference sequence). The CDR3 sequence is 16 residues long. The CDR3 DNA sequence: TGTGCCAGTAGTATAGGCCAGGGGGCGGTTTATGAAAAACTGTTTTTT. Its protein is CASSIGQGAVYEKLFF.

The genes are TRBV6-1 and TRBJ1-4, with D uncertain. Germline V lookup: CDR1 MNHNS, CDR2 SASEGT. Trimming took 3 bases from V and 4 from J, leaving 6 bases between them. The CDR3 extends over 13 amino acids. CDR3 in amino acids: CASSDSGNEKLFF. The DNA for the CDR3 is TGTGCCAGCAGTGACTCCGGTAATGAAAAACTGTTTTTT.

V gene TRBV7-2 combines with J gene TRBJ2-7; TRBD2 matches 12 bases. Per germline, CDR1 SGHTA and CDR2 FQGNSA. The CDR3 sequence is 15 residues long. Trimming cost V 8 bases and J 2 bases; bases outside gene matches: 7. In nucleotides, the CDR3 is TGTGCCAGCGGTCCTAGCGGGGGGGCAGCCTACGAGCAGTACTTC. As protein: CASGPSGGAAYEQYF.

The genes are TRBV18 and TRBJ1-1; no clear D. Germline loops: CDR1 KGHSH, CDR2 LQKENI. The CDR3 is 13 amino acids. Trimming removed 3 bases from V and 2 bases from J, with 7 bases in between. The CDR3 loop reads CASSPTHNTEAFF. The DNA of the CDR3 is TGTGCCAGCTCACCGACACATAACACTGAAGCTTTCTTT.

CDR3 residues: CASSLRGAGQPQHF. The CDR3, as DNA: TGTGCCAGCAGCTTACGGGGGGCAGGTCAGCCCCAGCATTTT. This chain connects TRBV7-2 to TRBJ1-5; possibly TRBD1 for D (6 bases). CDR1 is SGHTA, CDR2 FQGNSA, per germline. CDR3 size: 14 residues. With 2 bases removed from V and 6 bases from J, the gap between germline ends came to 11 bases.

CDR3 sequence: CASSERGRYQETQYF. Here the CDR3 DNA reads TGTGCCAGCAGTGAAAGGGGCAGATACCAAGAGACCCAGTACTTC. The rearrangement links TRBV6-1 to TRBJ2-5, with TRBD1 as a possible D gene (5 bases). V was shortened by 2 bases and J by 0 bases, with 10 bases between the two germline ends. Germline CDR1 and CDR2: MNHNS and SASEGT. The CDR3 loop spans 15 amino acids.

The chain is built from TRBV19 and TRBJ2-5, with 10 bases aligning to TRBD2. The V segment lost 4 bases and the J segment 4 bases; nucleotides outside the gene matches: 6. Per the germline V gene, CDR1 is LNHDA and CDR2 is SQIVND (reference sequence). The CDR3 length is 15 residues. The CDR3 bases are TGTGCCAGTAGTAAGAGCGGGGGGGCCTTAGAGACCCAGTACTTC. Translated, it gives CASSKSGGALETQYF.

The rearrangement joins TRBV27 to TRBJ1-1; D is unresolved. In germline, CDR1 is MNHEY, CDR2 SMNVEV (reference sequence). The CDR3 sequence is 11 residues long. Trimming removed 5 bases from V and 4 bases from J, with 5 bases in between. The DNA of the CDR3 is TGTGCCAGCAGTCGAGGCACTGAAGCTTTCTTT. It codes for CASSRGTEAFF.

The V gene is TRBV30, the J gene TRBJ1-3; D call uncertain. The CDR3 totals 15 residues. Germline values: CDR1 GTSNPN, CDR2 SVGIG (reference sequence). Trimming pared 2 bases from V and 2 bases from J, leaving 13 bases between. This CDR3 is CAWSPDLSPGNTIYF. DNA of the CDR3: TGTGCCTGGAGTCCCGACTTATCCCCTGGAAACACCATATATTTT.

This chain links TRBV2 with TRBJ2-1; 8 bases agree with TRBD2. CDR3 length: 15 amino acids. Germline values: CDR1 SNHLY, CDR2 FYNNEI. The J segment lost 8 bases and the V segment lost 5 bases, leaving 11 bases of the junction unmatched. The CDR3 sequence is CASSREGIQVDEQFF. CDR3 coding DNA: TGTGCCAGCAGTCGGGAGGGGATCCAGGTAGATGAGCAGTTCTTC.